This T cell receptor (beta chain) comes out of a study of cytomegalovirus exposure and HLA in healthy donors. Study-wide results and limits: It was confirmed in vitro that a few of the CMV-associated chains were specific for CMV antigens.

Germline assignment: CDR1 MNHNS and CDR2 SASEGT. This CDR3 comprises 14 residues. V lost 2 bases to trimming and J lost 7 bases; unmatched junction nucleotides: 3. This clone showed up just once. Its antigen is undetermined. PCR amplification relied on 60 Vbeta primers (plus 13 Jbeta primers). Only in-frame clones appear in the TCRdb table, and some are missing; sequencing was by immunoSEQ multiplex PCR. Of some 150,000 clones listed, about 71% are singletons. J is TRBJ2-1 and V is TRBV6-1; TRBD2 aligns across 9 bases. This receptor was taken from a woman between 25 and 40 years old in good health and CMV-seronegative. The specimen was PBMCs. DNA for the CDR3: TGTGCCAGCAGTGAACAGCGGGGGGAGAATGAGCAGTTCTTC. Its protein product is CASSEQRGENEQFF.